The entry below describes one T cell receptor (beta chain). Its antigen remains undetermined. The sample holds no much larger clone one base away, and base qualities are not on file. The trial excluded patients who had a history of autoimmune disease or were on systemic immunosuppression. Peripheral blood for TCR sequencing was collected from all dose cohorts at baseline, on cycle 4 day 1, and on cycle 7 day 1. Samples came from an open-label, multicenter, first-in-human phase I dose-escalation trial of ivuxolimab. Adults with locally advanced or metastatic melanoma, renal cell, hepatocellular, or head and neck squamous cell carcinoma were enrolled in the trial. Before TCR sequencing, CD4+ T cells and CD8+ T cells were sorted from peripheral blood as separate populations. This sample is drawn from a study of OX40 agonist ivuxolimab in advanced cancers. In the study overall: The costimulatory receptor OX40 (CD134) was targeted by ivuxolimab, a fully human IgG2 agonistic monoclonal antibody. Partial responses were achieved by three dose-escalation patients, of whom one had hepatocellular carcinoma and two had cutaneous melanoma. In the dose-escalation cohort, more than 75% of patients were male, and the mean age was roughly 60 years, with a range of about 23 to 90. The monotherapy dose-escalation portion (N ≈ 55 patients) of the phase I ivuxolimab trial is reported in the paper. Intravenous ivuxolimab was administered to patients every 2 weeks at six dose levels: 0.01, 0.1, 0.3, 1.5, 3 and 10 mg/kg. Patients were allowed to have had prior anti-PD-1, anti-PD-L1 or anti-CTLA-4 therapy, and roughly 40% of the dose-escalation patients had been treated with checkpoint inhibitors. Of the 52 patients in dose escalation, 19 had hepatocellular carcinoma, around 15 had melanoma, 9 had renal cell carcinoma and 9 had head and neck cancer. Peripheral TCRbeta sequencing was intended to test whether TCR sequence diversity was altered and clonal T-cell expansion was caused by ivuxolimab.

Findings and caveats that apply to the study as a whole: On average, CD8+ T cells showed more expanded clones than CD4+ T cells after ivuxolimab. The antigen specificity of the peripheral T cells that underwent clonal expansion was not determined. Low levels of normalized T-cell clonal expansion were also seen in some patients who did not respond. In the 0.1-3.0 mg/kg groups, partial responders were among the patients with the lowest normalized peripheral clonal expansion, particularly in CD8+ T cells. At doses of 0.1 to 3.0 mg/kg, clonal expansion of both CD4+ and CD8+ T cells in blood was seen between baseline and week 6.

Based on the germline V gene (reference sequence), the CDR1 and CDR2 sequences are MNHNY and SVGAGI. The CDR3 measures 13 amino acids from cysteine to phenylalanine. Left in the record is the CDR3 DNA by itself, 39 bases read in frame from the first base. A distance of 8 bases separates the germline ends of V and J, which lose 4 bases and 2 bases respectively. Genomic DNA was extracted from sorted cells for sequencing of the TCRbeta CDR3 region. The immunoSEQ Assay was used for sequencing of TCRbeta CDR3 regions. The clones in this table, taken by TCRdb from immuneACCESS, are in-frame only. Not every clone is retained; where verified, under half of the shortfall comes from an unresolved V gene, and the cause of the rest is unknown. This sample is represented by about 67,000 clones; 75% to 90% of them were singletons. 3.5% to 4.5% of the sample is held by the ten biggest clonotypes.

The sample in question was CD4+ or CD8+ T cells sorted from blood, obtained in a trial of the OX40 agonist ivuxolimab. The rearranged chain carries TRBV6-6 and TRBJ1-2, and possibly TRBD1, on 6 matching bases. The source of this sequence is an adult with an advanced solid tumor such as melanoma, head and neck, liver or kidney cancer. The nucleotides are TGTGCCAGCAGTTCGACAGGAAACTATGGCTACACCTTC. This yields the protein CASSSTGNYGYTF.